Each of the 16 T cell receptor beta chains below was sequenced from the same sample in a study of shared clonotypes between healthy human individuals. Sequencing was performed with immunoSEQ multiplex PCR; in TCRdb, only in-frame clones are kept and a portion is missing. This sample has 640,000 or so clones, with 55% to 75% found just once. Sequencing used memory CD4+ T cells sorted from blood. Subset here: CD45RA-negative fraction. These receptors came from a woman younger than 45 in good health.

This chain links TRBV19 with TRBJ2-2; D perhaps matches TRBD1 (6 bases). The CDR3 loop spans 16 amino acids. Germline lookup yields CDR1 LNHDA and CDR2 SQIVND (reference sequence). Trimming took off 7 bases at V and 0 bases at J, with 15 bases between the two ends. CDR3 DNA sequence: TGTGCCAGTAAACCATGGGGGCTAACGAACACCGGGGAGCTGTTTTTT. As protein: CASKPWGLTNTGELFF.

The chain uses TRBV11-2 and TRBJ1-2, with TRBD1 identical over 7 bases. The CDR3 contains 15 residues. From germline, CDR1 is SGHAT and CDR2 FQNNGV. With 1 base clipped from V and 4 bases from J, the junction kept 6 bases outside the gene matches. The CDR3 DNA reads as TGTGCCAGCAGCTTAGCTAGGACAGGACTCTATGGCTACACCTTC. Translated, it gives CASSLARTGLYGYTF.

This clone was observed a few times. The chain links TRBV2 to TRBJ1-1; 7 bases fit TRBD1. Per germline, CDR1 SNHLY and CDR2 FYNNEI. This CDR3 is 15 amino acids long. The V and J ends lost 1 base and 2 bases, in that order; junction bases with no gene match: 4. The CDR3 nucleotides are TGTGCCAGCAGTGAAGGGGGACAGCCCAACACTGAAGCTTTCTTT. Translating it yields CASSEGGQPNTEAFF.

The chain carries TRBV5-1 and TRBJ1-1, with D perhaps TRBD1 (6 bases). Germline-derived CDR1 and CDR2 are SGHRS and YFSETQ. The CDR3 is 15 residues long. Trimming took 0 bases from V and 3 from J, leaving 12 bases between them. The CDR3 bases are TGCGCCAGCAGCTTGGTAGGACAGCAAGACACTGAAGCTTTCTTT. Residues: CASSLVGQQDTEAFF. The full variable domain, with the rest looked up from reference TRBV5-1 and TRBJ1-1, is KAGVTQTPRYLIKTRGQQVTLSCSPISGHRSVSWYQQTPGQGLQFLFEYFSETQRNKGNFPGRFSGRQFSNSRSEMNVSTLELGDSALYLCASSLVGQQDTEAFFGQGTRLTVV.

This clone was seen just once. V and J are TRBV18 and TRBJ1-1; D is unclear. V lost 6 bases and J 4 bases, leaving 12 bases between the germline ends. The CDR3 covers 13 residues. CDR1 is KGHSH, CDR2 LQKENI, per germline. The CDR3 loop reads CASSQDRGTEAFF. CDR3 DNA sequence: TGTGCCAGCTCCCAGGACCGGGGCACTGAAGCTTTCTTT. The full variable domain, completed using reference TRBV18 and TRBJ1-1, is NAGVMQNPRHLVRRRGQEARLRCSPMKGHSHVYWYRQLPEEGLKFMVYLQKENIIDESGMPKERFSAEFPKEGPSILRIQQVVRGDSAAYFCASSQDRGTEAFFGQGTRLTVV.

The count of this clone is one. The rearrangement uses TRBV5-1 and TRBJ1-1, with 9 positions matching TRBD1. CDR3 length: 15 amino acids. The germline gives CDR1 SGHRS, CDR2 YFSETQ. J gave up 1 base and V 3 bases, and 4 bases lay outside the gene matches. The CDR3 nucleotides are TGCGCCAGCAGCTACGGGGGACAGGGGAACACTGAAGCTTTCTTT. It translates to CASSYGGQGNTEAFF.

DNA of the CDR3: TGTGCCAGCAGCCGGGGGGGTGCCCTGAGCACTGAAGCTTTCTTT. Its protein product is CASSRGGALSTEAFF. The chain recombines TRBV11-2 with TRBJ1-1; D perhaps matches TRBD1 (5 bases). Germline values: CDR1 SGHAT, CDR2 FQNNGV. The CDR3 sequence is 15 residues long. V was cut by 5 bases and J by 4 bases, with 17 bases left in between.

This clone is a singleton in its sample. The rearrangement links TRBV5-1 to TRBJ2-7, with D possibly matching TRBD1 (6 bases). Germline V CDR1 and CDR2: SGHRS, YFSETQ. The CDR3 length is 15 residues. V lost 0 bases and J 1 base, leaving 11 bases between the germline ends. For the CDR3, the DNA is TGCGCCAGCAGCTTGGCATCAGGGGTATCCTACGAGCAGTACTTC. It is translated as CASSLASGVSYEQYF.

This clone appeared a few times. The rearrangement joins TRBV30 to TRBJ1-2; D is unresolved. CDR1 is GTSNPN and CDR2 is SVGIG in the germline V gene (reference sequence). Deletions cut 3 bases from V and 8 bases from J, with 19 bases between. The CDR3 covers 14 residues. The CDR3 here is CAWSYSTTTRGYTF. The CDR3 coding sequence is TGTGCCTGGAGCTACTCTACCACTACCCGAGGCTACACCTTC.

V and J are TRBV28 and TRBJ1-1, with 7 bases identical to TRBD1. Germline V gene data show CDR1 as MDHEN and CDR2 as SYDVKM. V lost 6 bases to trimming and J lost 6 bases; unmatched junction nucleotides: 16. The CDR3 length is 16 residues. In DNA, the CDR3 is TGTGCCAGCAGGAGCGTAGGCGATCGACAGGGAGCTGAAGCTTTCTTT. Encoded protein: CASRSVGDRQGAEAFF.

The table lists this clone with a few counts. The CDR3 region is CASSLRLAGASPSYEQYF. The CDR3 coding sequence is TGTGCCAGCAGCTTACGACTAGCGGGAGCGTCTCCCTCCTACGAGCAGTACTTC. The chain combines TRBV11-2 with TRBJ2-7; TRBD2 agrees at 12 bases. This CDR3 contains 18 residues. Germline CDR1 reads SGHAT; CDR2 reads FQNNGV. J gave up 0 bases and V 2 bases, and 8 bases lay outside the gene matches.

The chain uses TRBV12-5 and TRBJ1-1; perhaps TRBD1 as D (6 bases). Trimming took 1 base from V and 7 from J, leaving 19 bases between them. The CDR3 extends over 16 amino acids. Germline V gene sequence: CDR1 LGHNT, CDR2 FRNRAP. As DNA, the CDR3 is TGTGCTAGTGGTTTGGCCCGTCCGGGACAAGTCCTTGAAGCTTTCTTT. Translated, it gives CASGLARPGQVLEAFF. Filled out from reference TRBV12-5 and TRBJ1-1, the complete variable domain reads DARVTQTPRHKVTEMGQEVTMRCQPILGHNTVFWYRQTMMQGLELLAYFRNRAPLDDSGMPKDRFSAEMPDATLATLKIQPSEPRDSAVYFCASGLARPGQVLEAFFGQGTRLTVV.

The V and J genes are TRBV5-8 and TRBJ1-5, with D unclear. Trimming shortened V by 2 bases and J by 3 bases, and 12 bases separated the two germline ends. Germline V lookup: CDR1 SGHTS, CDR2 YDEGEE. The CDR3 is made up of 15 amino acids. CDR3 residues: CASSLGTVINQPQHF. In DNA form, the CDR3 reads TGTGCCAGCAGCTTAGGCACGGTCATCAATCAGCCCCAGCATTTT. Variable domain in full (rest from reference TRBV5-8 and TRBJ1-5): EAGVTQSPTHLIKTRGQQATLRCSPISGHTSVYWYQQALGLGLQFLLWYDEGEERNRGNFPPRFSGRQFPNYSSELNVNALELEDSALYLCASSLGTVINQPQHFGDGTRLSIL.

This chain links TRBV28 with TRBJ1-2; D ambiguous. CDR1 MDHEN and CDR2 SYDVKM come from the germline V gene. The ends were cut back, 6 bases at V and 3 bases at J, with 5 bases in the middle. This CDR3 contains 11 residues. In nucleotides, the CDR3 is TGTGCCAGCAGCGGCTACTATGGCTACACCTTC. Residues: CASSGYYGYTF.

The chain recombines TRBV25-1 with TRBJ2-3; 7 bases are a match to TRBD1. The V and J ends lost 5 bases and 1 base, in that order; junction bases with no gene match: 6. Germline V gene data show CDR1 as MGHDK and CDR2 as SYGVNS. This CDR3 comprises 15 residues. The CDR3 nucleotides read TGTGCCAGCAGTCAAGGGGGCGCGGGCACAGATACGCAGTATTTT. Protein sequence: CASSQGGAGTDTQYF.

The V call is TRBV28, the J call TRBJ2-7; TRBD2 matches at 7 bases. The CDR3 is 14 residues long. V was pared by 6 bases and J by 7 bases, with 12 bases of the junction left unmatched. Germline V CDR1 and CDR2: MDHEN, SYDVKM. The CDR3 DNA follows: TGTGCCAGCAGCCCCCTTAGACTAGCATGGGAGCAGTACTTC. It is translated as CASSPLRLAWEQYF.